These 10 T cell receptor beta chains share one sample of origin, sequenced in a study of a mutant IDH1 vaccine in newly diagnosed glioma. Data came from immunoSEQ multiplex PCR; TCRdb stores just in-frame clones and leaves some out. The sample lists 12,000 to 15,000 clones, 80% to 90% seen once, with around 8.8% in the top ten. Time point: baseline, week 1 (first vaccination visit). Treatment given: pre-vaccination baseline after standard-of-care therapy. The sequencing used PBMCs, collected from a glioma patient treated with radiotherapy, temozolomide or both. The receptors shown here come from a woman aged 40 to 50 with glioma. Some clones in this sample may be carry-over from other donors' samples.

The rearrangement uses TRBV5-4 and TRBJ2-7; D ambiguous. The CDR3 runs 11 residues. The germline V and J ends were trimmed by 0 bases and 3 bases, with 1 base remaining between them. Germline V CDR1 and CDR2: SGHNT, YYREEE (reference sequence). The CDR3 DNA follows: TGTGCCAGCAGCTTGGGCTACGAGCAGTACTTC. Translating it yields CASSLGYEQYF.

The rearrangement joins TRBV18 to TRBJ2-7; D perhaps matches TRBD1 (5 bases). The CDR3 is 14 amino acids. Germline CDR1 is KGHSH and CDR2 is LQKENI. The V end was cut by 6 bases, the J end by 6 bases, with 18 bases between. The CDR3 loop is CASSPSQGVGEQYF. DNA for the CDR3: TGTGCCAGCTCGCCTAGTCAGGGTGTCGGCGAGCAGTACTTC.

The CDR3 protein is CASSEPGVFVEKLFF. In DNA form, the CDR3 reads TGTGCCAGCAGTGAACCAGGGGTTTTTGTAGAAAAACTGTTTTTT. This rearrangement joins TRBV25-1 to TRBJ1-4, with D possibly matching TRBD1 (6 bases). The V gene lost 2 bases and the J gene lost 8 bases, with 15 bases spanning the gap. The CDR3 extends over 15 amino acids. CDR1 is MGHDK, CDR2 SYGVNS, per germline.

The V call is TRBV20-1, the J call TRBJ1-2, with unresolved D. Trimming took off 2 bases at V and 4 bases at J, with 5 bases between the two ends. This CDR3 is built from 11 residues. Per germline, CDR1 DFQATT and CDR2 SNEGSKA (reference sequence). For the CDR3, the DNA is TGCAGTGCTAGAAGAACCTATGGCTACACCTTC. Translation gives CSARRTYGYTF.

The rearrangement joins TRBV14 to TRBJ2-2; D may be TRBD1 (5 bases). Germline CDR1 SGHDN, CDR2 FVKESK. Trimming cost V 1 base and J 4 bases, with 10 bases left between them. The CDR3 has 15 amino acids. This CDR3 is CASSQVIRATGELFF. The DNA for the CDR3 is TGTGCCAGCAGCCAAGTGATCAGGGCCACCGGGGAGCTGTTTTTT.

This chain joins TRBV10-2 and TRBJ2-2; 7 bases align to TRBD2. The CDR3 has 14 amino acids. Germline CDR1 reads WSHSY; CDR2 reads SAAADI. Trimming removed 4 bases from V and 3 bases from J; junction bases left unmatched: 2. The CDR3: CASSGGGYTGELFF. CDR3 bases: TGCGCCAGCAGTGGGGGAGGGTACACCGGGGAGCTGTTTTTT.

V and J are TRBV7-2 and TRBJ2-7; D gene unclear. V lost 5 bases to trimming and J lost 4 bases, with 15 bases between them. This CDR3 contains 14 residues. Germline loops: CDR1 SGHTA, CDR2 FQGNSA. The CDR3 region is CASSLHTSTYEQYF. Here the CDR3 DNA reads TGTGCCAGCAGCCTCCACACGTCGACTTACGAGCAGTACTTC. The complete variable domain, with remaining parts taken from reference TRBV7-2 and TRBJ2-7, reads GAGVSQSPSNKVTEKGKDVELRCDPISGHTALYWYRQSLGQGLEFLIYFQGNSAPDKSGLPSDRFSAERTGGSVSTLTIQRTQQEDSAVYLCASSLHTSTYEQYFGPGTRLTVT.

The chain links TRBV5-1 to TRBJ2-7; maybe TRBD1 (5 bases). Per germline, CDR1 SGHRS and CDR2 YFSETQ. Trimming removed 0 bases at V and 2 bases at J, with 6 bases between. The CDR3 runs 13 residues. The CDR3 sequence: CASSLEDTYEQYF. CDR3 DNA: TGCGCCAGCAGCTTGGAGGACACCTACGAGCAGTACTTC.

The rearrangement links TRBV15 to TRBJ1-5, with 9 positions matching TRBD1. The V gene's germline CDR1 is LNHNV and CDR2 YYDKDF (reference sequence). The CDR3 length is 18 residues. Trimming took 2 bases from V and 3 from J; bases not matched to a gene: 11. CDR3 DNA: TGTGCCACCAGCAGACCCGAACAGGGGGCGGTCGACAATCAGCCCCAGCATTTT. Translating it yields CATSRPEQGAVDNQPQHF.

J is TRBJ1-2 and V is TRBV7-9; the D is unclear. The V end lost 4 bases, the J end lost 4 bases, and 13 bases lay between the germline ends. The CDR3 loop spans 14 amino acids. Germline V gene lookup returns CDR1 SEHNR and CDR2 FQNEAQ (reference sequence). CDR3 sequence: CASSSIPRAYGYTF. DNA of the CDR3: TGTGCCAGCAGCTCCATTCCGAGGGCCTATGGCTACACCTTC.